Below, 13 T cell receptor beta chains from the same sample are listed, as sequenced in a study of blood T cell repertoires in COVID-19. TCRdb's table, derived via immunoSEQ multiplex PCR, lists solely in-frame clones and lacks some. The sample consists of over 150,000 clones, 60% to 85% of them appearing once. What was sequenced was peripheral blood. All receptors come from a man in his fifties or sixties with acute or convalescent COVID-19.

The rearrangement joins TRBV2 to TRBJ2-7; 7 bases are a match to TRBD1. This CDR3 has 16 amino acids. Germline V gene lookup returns CDR1 SNHLY and CDR2 FYNNEI. The J segment lost 0 bases and the V segment lost 6 bases, leaving 11 bases of the junction unmatched. CDR3 in DNA: TGTGCCAGCAGAAAAAGGTACGACAGGGCCTCCTACGAGCAGTACTTC. Protein sequence: CASRKRYDRASYEQYF. The variable domain in full, with the rest retrieved from reference TRBV2 and TRBJ2-7, is EPEVTQTPSHQVTQMGQEVILRCVPISNHLYFYWYRQILGQKVEFLVSFYNNEISEKSEIFDDQFSVERPDGSNFTLKIRSTKLEDSAMYFCASRKRYDRASYEQYFGPGTRLTVT.

The rearrangement uses TRBV5-1 and TRBJ1-6; the D is unclear. The CDR3 runs to 15 residues. Germline-derived CDR1 and CDR2 are SGHRS and YFSETQ. Trimming cost V 4 bases and J 2 bases, with 10 bases left between them. In nucleotides, the CDR3 is TGCGCCAGCAGCCCCGCGGGCGCCTATAATTCACCCCTCCACTTT. It encodes CASSPAGAYNSPLHF.

The rearrangement uses TRBV2 and TRBJ2-7; D is unclear. This CDR3 is built from 12 residues. Trimming cost V 5 bases and J 6 bases, with 11 bases left between them. Germline-derived CDR1 and CDR2 are SNHLY and FYNNEI. The CDR3 region is CASSRQYPEQYF. CDR3 DNA: TGTGCCAGCAGTAGACAATATCCCGAGCAGTACTTC.

The count of this clone is one. The chain recombines TRBV12-5 with TRBJ2-7; D possibly corresponds to TRBD2 (5 bases). The CDR3 sequence is 17 residues long. Between the trimmed V and J ends, which lost 2 bases and 0 bases, there was a span of 17 bases. Germline-derived CDR1 and CDR2 are LGHNT and FRNRAP. This chain's CDR3 is CASGLLTSGPPSYEQYF. For the CDR3, the DNA is TGTGCTAGTGGTTTGCTAACGAGCGGCCCTCCCTCCTACGAGCAGTACTTC.

The rearrangement joins TRBV24-1 to TRBJ2-1, with 8 bases fitting TRBD1. The CDR3 extends over 14 amino acids. Germline CDR1 KGHDR, CDR2 SFDVKD. V gave up 5 bases and J gave up 7 bases; unmatched junction bases: 6. CDR3 sequence reads: CATSARQGINEQFF. In nucleotides, the CDR3 is TGTGCCACCAGTGCCCGACAGGGGATTAATGAGCAGTTCTTC.

CDR3 sequence (DNA): TGTGCCAGCAGTTACCGGCGGGGGCGTAACAATGAGCAGTTCTTC. As protein: CASSYRRGRNNEQFF. The J gene is TRBJ2-1, the V gene TRBV6-5; D is perhaps TRBD2 (7 bases). Germline V lookup: CDR1 MNHEY, CDR2 SVGAGI. Trimming pared 2 bases from V and 5 bases from J, leaving 13 bases between. This CDR3 has 15 residues.

The chain has TRBV29-1 and TRBJ1-2; D might be TRBD1 (5 bases). Trimming left V 0 bases short and J 7 bases short, with 12 bases between. The CDR3 length is 13 residues. Germline CDR1 SQVTM, CDR2 ANQGSEA. The CDR3 bases are TGCAGCGTTGAAGATCGGGGGTTAGGTGGCTACACCTTC. It translates to CSVEDRGLGGYTF.

The gene calls are TRBV6-5 and TRBJ2-7, with D possibly TRBD2 on 5 matching bases. The ends were cut back, 7 bases at V and 1 base at J, with 14 bases in the middle. The germline gives CDR1 MNHEY, CDR2 SVGAGI. This CDR3 has 14 residues. The CDR3 sequence: CASIREQLSYEQYF. As DNA, the CDR3 is TGTGCCAGCATTAGGGAGCAGTTATCCTACGAGCAGTACTTC.

The chain links TRBV4-1 to TRBJ2-7; 10 nucleotides align to TRBD1. Trimming cost V 3 bases and J 3 bases; bases outside gene matches: 5. The CDR3 consists of 15 residues. CDR1 MGHRA and CDR2 YSYEKL come from the germline V gene. This CDR3 is CASSQGGQGSYEQYF. CDR3 nucleotides: TGCGCCAGCAGCCAGGGGGGACAGGGGAGCTACGAGCAGTACTTC.

The chain has TRBV19 and TRBJ2-7; TRBD1 matches 9 bases. The CDR3 contains 16 residues. Losses at the gene ends were 1 base for V and 1 base for J; bases not matched to a gene: 5. Per the germline V gene, CDR1 is LNHDA and CDR2 is SQIVND (reference sequence). Written as DNA, the CDR3 is TGTGCCAGTAGTATAGTCGCCGGGACAGGGTCCTACGAGCAGTACTTC. Protein: CASSIVAGTGSYEQYF.

CDR3: CASSQDWRDRGLHNYGYTF. The CDR3 DNA reads TGTGCCAGCAGCCAAGATTGGCGGGACAGGGGACTCCATAACTATGGCTACACCTTC. The chain carries TRBV3-1 (or the pseudogene TRBV3-2) and TRBJ1-2, with 10 bases that match TRBD1. This CDR3 contains 19 residues. Germline V lookup: CDR1 LGHDT, CDR2 YNNKEL (reference sequence). Trimming took 0 bases from V and 1 from J; bases not matched to a gene: 11.

The V gene is TRBV7-8, the J gene TRBJ1-5; 8 positions agree with TRBD1. Germline lookup yields CDR1 SGHVS and CDR2 FQNEAQ. The V and J ends lost 7 bases and 7 bases, in that order; junction bases with no gene match: 12. The CDR3 covers 15 residues. CDR3 protein: CASTLMTGDGQPQHF. In nucleotides, the CDR3 is TGTGCCAGCACCCTAATGACAGGGGACGGGCAGCCCCAGCATTTT. The full variable domain, rest sourced from reference TRBV7-8 and TRBJ1-5, is GAGVSQSPRYKVAKRGQDVALRCDPISGHVSLFWYQQALGQGPEFLTYFQNEAQLDKSGLPSDRFFAERPEGSVSTLKIQRTQQEDSAVYLCASTLMTGDGQPQHFGDGTRLSIL.

The chain combines TRBV30 with TRBJ2-2, with TRBD1 matching 10 bases. V lost 1 base and J lost 6; bases outside the gene matches: 11. Germline V gene data show CDR1 as GTSNPN and CDR2 as SVGIG (reference sequence). This CDR3 spans 17 amino acids. CDR3 region: CAWSADRTGGRAGELFF. The CDR3 bases are TGTGCCTGGAGTGCCGATAGGACAGGGGGACGGGCCGGGGAGCTGTTTTTT.